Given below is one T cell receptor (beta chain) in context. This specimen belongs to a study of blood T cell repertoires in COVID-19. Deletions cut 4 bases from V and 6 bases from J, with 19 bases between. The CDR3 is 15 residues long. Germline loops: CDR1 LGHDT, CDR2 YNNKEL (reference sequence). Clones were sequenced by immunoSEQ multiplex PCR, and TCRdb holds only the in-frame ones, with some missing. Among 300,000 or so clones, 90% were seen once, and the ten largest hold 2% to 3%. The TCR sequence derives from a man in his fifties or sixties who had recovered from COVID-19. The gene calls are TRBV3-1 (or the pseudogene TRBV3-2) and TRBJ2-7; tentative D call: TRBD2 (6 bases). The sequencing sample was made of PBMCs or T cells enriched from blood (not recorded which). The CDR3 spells CASSRSGDIRREQYF. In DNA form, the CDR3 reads TGTGCCAGCAGCCGATCGGGAGATATCCGGCGCGAGCAGTACTTC.